This TCR beta chain was recorded in a study of T cell responses to AZD1222 COVID-19 vaccine. Study-level results: Mapped onto spike, vaccine-associated CD4 TCRs spanned it and were dominant at 160-218 and 743-854. Targets within unmutated variant regions were reportedly found for nearly half of spike-specific TCRs. AZD1222 recipients seropositive at baseline numbered only five to seven.

Produced via immunoSEQ multiplex PCR; TCRdb's table is partial and in-frame only. In the table there are 120,000 to 150,000 clones, 85% to 90% of which are singletons. Doses given second, at about 4 or about 12 weeks, were pooled. On this clone: No antigen is known for it.

V was cut by 4 bases and J by 3 bases, with 19 bases left in between. CDR3 length: 17 residues. Looked up from germline, CDR1 is SGHAT and CDR2 is FQNNGV. The J gene is TRBJ2-1, the V gene TRBV11-2; a possible D gene is TRBD2 (5 bases). The sequence was obtained from an adult who received the AZD1222 COVID-19 vaccine. The input for sequencing was peripheral blood, taken 28 days after the second AZD1222 dose. The CDR3 region is CASSSLRTGKNYNEQFF. DNA of the CDR3: TGTGCCAGCAGCTCCCTACGGACGGGGAAAAACTACAATGAGCAGTTCTTC.